This is a list of T cell receptor beta chains from one sample in a study of T cell responses to AZD1222 COVID-19 vaccine. Produced via immunoSEQ multiplex PCR; TCRdb's table is partial and in-frame only. The sample lists 75,000 to 100,000 clones; 80% to 90% were seen once. The source was peripheral blood, collected on day 0 of AZD1222 vaccination. These receptors all stem from an adult in good health. The CDR3 runs from the conserved cysteine through the conserved F or W. Fields, in order: D gene, J gene, clone size, V gene, CDR3 DNA, CDR3 protein. D genes are given only for firm matches. Clone size appears in some rows only: once, few, many, or a class for an expanded clone.

>-|TRBJ2-2|-|TRBV5-4
TGTGCCAGCAGCTTAGGACGGAGAATCAACACCGGGGAGCTGTTTTTT
CASSLGRRINTGELFF
>-|TRBJ1-1|-|TRBV12-3/TRBV12-4
TGTGCCAGCAGACTAGGATTTGAAGCTTTCTTT
CASRLGFEAFF
>-|TRBJ2-5|-|TRBV11-2
TGTGCCAGCAGCGCCCCTTTTGGGACCCAGTACTTC
CASSAPFGTQYF
>-|TRBJ2-7|-|TRBV30
TGTGCCTGGAACAGGCAGGCATCCTACGAGCAGTACTTC
CAWNRQASYEQYF
>TRBD1|TRBJ2-6|-|TRBV15
TGTGCCACCAGCATCCCGTTTGGGGGACAGGGCCCTTCGGGGGCTGGGGCCAACGTCCTGACTTTC
CATSIPFGGQGPSGAGANVLTF
>TRBD2|TRBJ2-7|few|TRBV7-6
TGTGCCAGCAGGCCCGGGGGGGTCTACGAGCAGTACTTC
CASRPGGVYEQYF
>TRBD2|TRBJ2-7|-|TRBV19
TGTGCCAGTAGTCCTAGCGGGCCTTCCTACGAGCAGTACTTC
CASSPSGPSYEQYF
>TRBD1|TRBJ1-5|-|TRBV7-8
TGTGCCAGCAGCTACAACAGGGGGCTTATCAATCAGCCCCAGCATTTT
CASSYNRGLINQPQHF
>TRBD2|TRBJ2-1|-|TRBV7-2
TGTGCCAGCAGCTTCGGGAGCGGGAGGGTCTATGAGCAGTTCTTC
CASSFGSGRVYEQFF
>-|TRBJ1-2|-|TRBV27
TGTGCCAGCAGTTACCTGGGAACCTATGGCTACACCTTC
CASSYLGTYGYTF
>-|TRBJ2-5|-|TRBV6-6
TGTGCCAGCAGTTACCAGGGAAGGGAGACCCAGTACTTC
CASSYQGRETQYF
>TRBD2|TRBJ2-7|-|TRBV24-1
TGTGCCACCAGTGATGCCGGGGGGTCCTACGAGCAGTACTTC
CATSDAGGSYEQYF
>TRBD2|TRBJ2-7|-|TRBV5-1
TGCGCCAGCAGCGGGGGACTAGCGGGAAGCCACGAGCAGTACTTC
CASSGGLAGSHEQYF
>TRBD1|TRBJ2-3|-|TRBV7-9
TGTGCCAGCAGCCGGTCGGGACAGGGGGCAGATACGCAGTATTTT
CASSRSGQGADTQYF
>TRBD1|TRBJ2-4|-|TRBV6-2/TRBV6-3
TGTGCCAGCAGTTTTTCAGGACAGGGGGCAAACATTCAGTACTTC
CASSFSGQGANIQYF
>TRBD1|TRBJ1-6|-|TRBV7-8
TGTGCCAGCAGCCCACAGGGGAATCGAAATTCACCCCTCCACTTT
CASSPQGNRNSPLHF
>-|TRBJ2-5|-|TRBV30
TGTGCCTGGAGTCATGGTTTTCAAGAGACCCAGTACTTC
CAWSHGFQETQYF
>TRBD2|TRBJ2-1|-|TRBV30
TGTGCCTCAAGACTAGCGGGAGGGAGGGATGAGCAGTTCTTC
CASRLAGGRDEQFF
>TRBD2|TRBJ2-7|-|TRBV7-9
TGTGCCAGCAGCTTAGGCCTAGCGGAGGCTGAGCAGTACTTC
CASSLGLAEAEQYF
>-|TRBJ2-1|-|TRBV11-2
TGTGCCAGCAGCTTAGCCGCCTACAATGAGCAGTTCTTC
CASSLAAYNEQFF
>TRBD1|TRBJ2-1|-|TRBV3-1/TRBV3-2
TGTGCCAGCAGCCCGGGACAGGGGCCGTTTAGGGAGCAGTTCTTC
CASSPGQGPFREQFF
>-|TRBJ2-2|-|TRBV14
TGTGCCAGCAGCCAACAAATTGAGGAGCTGTTTTTT
CASSQQIEELFF
>-|TRBJ2-5|-|TRBV27
TGTGCCAGCAGTTTCGGTACGGGAAGGGGAGAGACCCAGTACTTC
CASSFGTGRGETQYF
>-|TRBJ1-3|-|TRBV7-9
TGTGCCAGCAGCTCCGGACGTCTCTCTGGAAACACCATATATTTT
CASSSGRLSGNTIYF
>-|TRBJ2-3|-|TRBV7-8
TGTGCCAGCAGCTCCGGTAATTCGGATACGCAGTATTTT
CASSSGNSDTQYF
>TRBD2|TRBJ2-5|-|TRBV6-5
TGTGCCAGCAGCCATCGAGCGGGGGGGCTAGAGACCCAGTACTTC
CASSHRAGGLETQYF
>-|TRBJ1-2|-|TRBV12-3/TRBV12-4
TGTGCCAGCAGTCCCACAGGGACTCGCGGCTACACCTTC
CASSPTGTRGYTF
>-|TRBJ2-5|-|TRBV7-9
TGTGCCAGCAGCTTAGTTGGGCAGGGCCAAGAGACCCAGTACTTC
CASSLVGQGQETQYF
>TRBD1|TRBJ2-2|-|TRBV7-2
TGTGCCTCCCGGACAGGCTTTAACACCGGGGAGCTGTTTTTT
CASRTGFNTGELFF
>-|TRBJ2-5|-|TRBV5-1
TGCGCCAGCAGCGGAGGAGAGGAGACCCAGTACTTC
CASSGGEETQYF
>TRBD1|TRBJ1-2|-|TRBV27
TGTGCCAGCAGAAAACCCGGAGCCTACAGGGGGATAGGTGGCTACACCTTC
CASRKPGAYRGIGGYTF
>TRBD1|TRBJ1-6|-|TRBV2
TGTGCCAGCAGGGGGGACAGGGCTTCACCCCTCCACTTT
CASRGDRASPLHF
>-|TRBJ1-2|once|TRBV4-1
TGCGCCAGCAGCCAGGCAGGCTGGGGCTACACCTTC
CASSQAGWGYTF
>-|TRBJ2-3|-|TRBV6-1
TGTGCCAGCAGTGAAGCGCTGGATACGCAGTATTTT
CASSEALDTQYF
>-|TRBJ1-5|-|TRBV12-1
TGTGCCAGCCTTGAAGCTAGCAATCAGCCCCAGCATTTT
CASLEASNQPQHF
>-|TRBJ1-5|-|TRBV7-6
TGTGCCAGCAGCCGAGACCAGGGCCTGGGTAGCAATCAGCCCCAGCATTTT
CASSRDQGLGSNQPQHF
>-|TRBJ1-2|-|TRBV29-1
TGCAGCGTTGAAGAGCGACTCCTGAACTATGGCTACACCTTC
CSVEERLLNYGYTF
>TRBD1|TRBJ2-5|-|TRBV18
TGTGCCAGCTCACTGTTCTCCGGGACAGGGGATTACCAAGAGACCCAGTACTTC
CASSLFSGTGDYQETQYF
>-|TRBJ1-5|-|TRBV18
TGTGCCAGCTCGTCCCGGGACAACAATCAGCCCCAGCATTTT
CASSSRDNNQPQHF
>TRBD1|TRBJ1-1|-|TRBV15
TGTGCCACCAGCGGTGGACAGGGGACCTCTGAGACTGAAGCTTTCTTT
CATSGGQGTSETEAFF
>-|TRBJ1-5|-|TRBV12-3/TRBV12-4
TGTGCCAGCAGTTTAGGAGTTCAGCCCCAGCATTTT
CASSLGVQPQHF
>-|TRBJ2-1|-|TRBV9
TGTGCCAGCAGCGTAGAGGAGTTTACCTACAATGAGCAGTTCTTC
CASSVEEFTYNEQFF
>TRBD2|TRBJ2-7|-|TRBV7-2
TGTGCCAGCAGCTTAGCTATAGCGGGAGCATACGAGCAGTACTTC
CASSLAIAGAYEQYF
>-|TRBJ1-2|-|TRBV6-1
TGTGCCAGCAGTGAGGTCTTGGGTAACTATGGCTACACCTTC
CASSEVLGNYGYTF
>-|TRBJ2-7|-|TRBV3-1/TRBV3-2
TGTGCCAGCAGCCAAGTCGACGGCCCCTACGAGCAGTACTTC
CASSQVDGPYEQYF
>TRBD1|TRBJ2-3|-|TRBV3-1/TRBV3-2
TGTGCCAGCAGCCAAGCGACAGGGACCGATACGCAGTATTTT
CASSQATGTDTQYF